This entry is about one T cell receptor (beta chain). The data derive from a study of shared clonotypes between healthy human individuals. Authors' methods: Without quality scores, immunoSEQ junctional reads could not be filtered like full-length reads. Libraries were prepared by immunoSEQ multiplex PCR; TCRdb keeps only in-frame clonotypes and omits some of them. V, J and clone size derive from that table, while D and trimming were established from the DNA sequence. The sample has some 1.1 million clones, about 72% seen once. This CDR3 is 15 amino acids long. Germline V gene lookup returns CDR1 MNHNS and CDR2 SASEGT. V lost 4 bases to trimming and J lost 7 bases; unmatched junction nucleotides: 10.

The specimen was memory CD4+ T cells from PBMCs. Subset described: CD45RA-negative fraction. The sequence derives from a young man in good health. Some clones in this sample may be carry-over from other donors' samples. The V and J genes are TRBV6-1 and TRBJ2-1; 7 bases fit TRBD1. The CDR3 region has the DNA TGTGCCAGCAGTGGGATTCGGACAGGTAGAAATGAGCAGTTCTTC. Its translation is CASSGIRTGRNEQFF.